These 27 T cell receptor beta chains came from one sample sequenced in a study of beta chain features in type 1 diabetes. Reverse transcription of all isolated RNA meant that expressed TCRB transcripts were sequenced. Measured with immunoSEQ multiplex PCR; TCRdb has only the in-frame clones, and not every one. Of 200,000 to 250,000 clones detected, over 8.5% appear once; the ten largest clones hold about 0.037%. Material for sequencing was naive CD4+ T cells from blood. These receptors originate from a woman aged 18-29 years in good health.

This sequence joins TRBV6-5 and TRBJ2-5; D may be TRBD2 (6 bases). The CDR3 has 14 amino acids. V was pared by 6 bases and J by 5 bases, with 16 bases between. Germline CDR1 MNHEY, CDR2 SVGAGI. The CDR3 DNA reads TGTGCCAGCAGGCGGGACTTCCGAGTGGAGACCCAGTACTTC. Translation: CASRRDFRVETQYF.

This clone was counted only a few times. The V and J genes are TRBV18 and TRBJ1-1; TRBD1 matches 8 bases. CDR1 is KGHSH, CDR2 LQKENI, per germline. The CDR3 runs 15 residues. The V and J ends lost 0 bases and 3 bases, in that order; junction bases with no gene match: 3. The DNA of the CDR3 is TGTGCCAGCTCACCACCGGGGGGACAGGACACTGAAGCTTTCTTT. It encodes CASSPPGGQDTEAFF.

This clone came up a few times. The chain links TRBV25-1 to TRBJ1-1; D uncertain. Trimming cost V 2 bases and J 10 bases, with 14 bases left between them. The CDR3 runs 13 residues. Germline assignment: CDR1 MGHDK and CDR2 SYGVNS. CDR3 loop: CASSEGGRVRAFF. The CDR3 nucleotides read TGTGCCAGCAGTGAAGGAGGTAGGGTAAGAGCTTTCTTT.

The chain has TRBV5-1 and TRBJ2-1; 15 nucleotides match TRBD2. J gave up 1 base and V 4 bases, and 9 bases lay outside the gene matches. The CDR3 length is 19 residues. Looked up from germline, CDR1 is SGHRS and CDR2 is YFSETQ. This CDR3 reads CASSPTGTSGRRSYNEQFF. The CDR3 nucleotides are TGCGCCAGCAGCCCCACCGGGACTAGCGGGAGGCGATCCTACAATGAGCAGTTCTTC.

The chain carries TRBV5-1 and TRBJ2-7, with D perhaps matching TRBD2 (6 bases). V was trimmed by 0 bases and J by 0 bases, leaving 10 bases between them. Germline values: CDR1 SGHRS, CDR2 YFSETQ. This CDR3 spans 15 amino acids. As DNA, the CDR3 is TGCGCCAGCAGCTTGGTGGTCGGGAGCTCCTACGAGCAGTACTTC. Its protein product is CASSLVVGSSYEQYF.

This chain joins TRBV29-1 and TRBJ1-1, with a weak D call TRBD1 (5 bases). CDR3 length: 13 residues. Germline CDR1 is SQVTM and CDR2 is ANQGSEA. V was clipped by 3 bases and J by 3 bases, with 11 bases between them. CDR3 in DNA: TGCAGCGTTGACGGCCAAGGGGACACTGAAGCTTTCTTT. This sequence encodes CSVDGQGDTEAFF.

The table lists this clone with a few counts. The chain carries TRBV7-9 and TRBJ2-7; 7 nucleotides agree with TRBD1. Trimming at V came to 1 base and at J to 0 bases, leaving 9 bases not matched to a gene. The CDR3 is made up of 17 amino acids. Germline assignment: CDR1 SEHNR and CDR2 FQNEAQ (reference sequence). Written as DNA, the CDR3 is TGTGCCAGCAGCTTAGGTTGGCTCCGGGACAGCTCCTACGAGCAGTACTTC. Translation gives CASSLGWLRDSSYEQYF.

The chain recombines TRBV19 with TRBJ1-2; 8 nucleotides line up with TRBD1. Trimming at V came to 7 bases and at J to 2 bases, leaving 3 bases not matched to a gene. This CDR3 has 13 amino acids. Germline V gene data show CDR1 as LNHDA and CDR2 as SQIVND (reference sequence). CDR3 nucleotides: TGTGCCAGTACAGGGGGCGTCAACTATGGCTACACCTTC. It specifies CASTGGVNYGYTF. The complete variable domain, with remaining parts taken from reference TRBV19 and TRBJ1-2, reads DGGITQSPKYLFRKEGQNVTLSCEQNLNHDAMYWYRQDPGQGLRLIYYSQIVNDFQKGDIAEGYSVSREKKESFPLTVTSAQKNPTAFYLCASTGGVNYGYTFGSGTRLTVV.

The CDR3 region is CASRRTGLGQPQHF. Here the CDR3 DNA reads TGTGCCAGCAGACGGACAGGGCTGGGACAGCCCCAGCATTTT. This chain links TRBV2 with TRBJ1-5; 8 positions agree with TRBD1. Germline CDR1 is SNHLY and CDR2 is FYNNEI. V trimming: 6 bases; J trimming: 7 bases; junction bases outside the gene matches: 8. This CDR3 has 14 residues.

This clone came up a few times. This chain connects TRBV9 to TRBJ2-5; D unresolved. The germline gives CDR1 SGDLS, CDR2 YYNGEE. Deletions cut 1 base from V and 0 bases from J, with 7 bases between. The CDR3 has 14 residues. The CDR3: CASSVSTYQETQYF. DNA of the CDR3: TGTGCCAGCAGCGTATCTACTTACCAAGAGACCCAGTACTTC.

This clone was picked up a small number of times. The V call is TRBV7-8, the J call TRBJ1-5; D is unclear. Trimming shortened V by 1 base and J by 1 base, and 8 bases separated the two germline ends. The CDR3 covers 15 residues. The V gene's germline CDR1 is SGHVS and CDR2 FQNEAQ. CDR3 DNA sequence: TGTGCCAGCAGCTTAGAGAGGGTCAGCAATCAGCCCCAGCATTTT. It encodes CASSLERVSNQPQHF.

The rearrangement joins TRBV7-8 to TRBJ2-1; D is uncertain. Per the germline V gene, CDR1 is SGHVS and CDR2 is FQNEAQ. CDR3 length: 12 amino acids. Trimming pared 1 base from V and 7 bases from J, leaving 5 bases between. The CDR3 DNA reads as TGTGCCAGCAGCTTAGGTATTAATGAGCAGTTCTTC. Amino acid sequence: CASSLGINEQFF. The full variable domain, with the rest looked up from reference TRBV7-8 and TRBJ2-1, is GAGVSQSPRYKVAKRGQDVALRCDPISGHVSLFWYQQALGQGPEFLTYFQNEAQLDKSGLPSDRFFAERPEGSVSTLKIQRTQQEDSAVYLCASSLGINEQFFGPGTRLTVL.

This rearrangement joins TRBV25-1 to TRBJ1-1; D perhaps matches TRBD1 (6 bases). With 4 bases removed from V and 5 bases from J, the gap between germline ends came to 14 bases. CDR3 length equals 14 residues. CDR1 is MGHDK, CDR2 SYGVNS, per germline. CDR3 in DNA: TGTGCCAGCAGTGCACAGGGAAGACGGACTGAAGCTTTCTTT. This encodes CASSAQGRRTEAFF.

Turning to this clone: In the same sample, other DNA sequences code for this CDR3. The chain's CDR3 is CASSLAPAGAGGEQYF. Written as DNA, the CDR3 is TGTGCCAGCAGCTTAGCCCCGGCGGGGGCGGGGGGGGAGCAGTACTTC. The V and J genes are TRBV11-2 and TRBJ2-7; 9 nucleotides match TRBD2. Per germline, CDR1 SGHAT and CDR2 FQNNGV. Trimming cost V 1 base and J 7 bases; bases outside gene matches: 11. This CDR3 has 16 amino acids. The complete variable domain, with remaining parts taken from reference TRBV11-2 and TRBJ2-7, reads EAGVAQSPRYKIIEKRQSVAFWCNPISGHATLYWYQQILGQGPKLLIQFQNNGVVDDSQLPKDRFSAERLKGVDSTLKIQPAKLEDSAVYLCASSLAPAGAGGEQYFGPGTRLTVT.

The rearrangement uses TRBV30 and TRBJ1-1; tentatively, D is TRBD1 (5 bases). CDR1 GTSNPN and CDR2 SVGIG come from the germline V gene (reference sequence). V dropped 3 bases and J dropped 3 bases, with 11 bases sitting between them. The CDR3 contains 13 residues. CDR3 in DNA: TGTGCCTGGAGGGCAGGGTCGGACACTGAAGCTTTCTTT. This gives the protein CAWRAGSDTEAFF.

The chain has TRBV5-4 and TRBJ2-7; TRBD2 matches at 13 bases. The V gene's germline CDR1 is SGHNT and CDR2 YYREEE (reference sequence). This CDR3 comprises 14 residues. The ends lost 4 bases at V and 6 bases at J; junction bases unmatched: 4. CDR3 region: CASSTLAGGIEQYF. The CDR3 DNA reads TGTGCCAGCAGCACACTAGCGGGAGGGATCGAGCAGTACTTC.

V is TRBV7-2 and J is TRBJ2-3; 9 bases match TRBD2. The V gene's germline CDR1 is SGHTA and CDR2 FQGNSA. V lost 4 bases and J lost 7; bases outside the gene matches: 9. This CDR3 region has 15 residues. CDR3 coding DNA: TGTGCCAGCAGCTCCAGTAGCGGGAGTTTCAATACGCAGTATTTT. Translation: CASSSSSGSFNTQYF.

Only a few counts were recorded for this clone. The rearrangement uses TRBV7-3 and TRBJ2-7; D is uncertain. The V gene lost 4 bases and the J gene lost 3 bases, with 10 bases spanning the gap. Per the germline V gene, CDR1 is SGHTA and CDR2 is FQGTGA. CDR3 length: 13 residues. CDR3: CASSSGPGYEQYF. DNA for the CDR3: TGTGCCAGCAGCTCAGGTCCAGGCTACGAGCAGTACTTC. Combining the CDR3 with reference TRBV7-3 and TRBJ2-7 gives the whole variable domain GAGVSQTPSNKVTEKGKYVELRCDPISGHTALYWYRQSLGQGPEFLIYFQGTGAADDSGLPNDRFFAVRPEGSVSTLKIQRTERGDSAVYLCASSSGPGYEQYFGPGTRLTVT.

This clone showed up just a few times. This chain joins TRBV7-9 and TRBJ1-1; D not certain. Looked up from germline, CDR1 is SEHNR and CDR2 is FQNEAQ (reference sequence). CDR3 length: 13 amino acids. V was pared by 0 bases and J by 1 base, with 3 bases between. The CDR3 DNA is TGTGCCAGCAGCTTAGCGCGGAACACTGAAGCTTTCTTT. Its translation: CASSLARNTEAFF.

There are many counts of this clone. This chain joins TRBV11-2 and TRBJ2-6; 8 bases are shared with TRBD1. Trimming at V came to 5 bases and at J to 4 bases, leaving 4 bases not matched to a gene. Germline CDR1 SGHAT, CDR2 FQNNGV. The CDR3 consists of 15 residues. The DNA of the CDR3 is TGTGCCAGCAGCGACAGGGGTCTCGGGGCCAACGTCCTGACTTTC. Translating it yields CASSDRGLGANVLTF.

This clone was seen ten or more times. V and J are TRBV19 and TRBJ1-4; D possibly corresponds to TRBD1 (6 bases). This CDR3 has 13 residues. The germline V gene has CDR1 LNHDA and CDR2 SQIVND (reference sequence). The V end was cut by 4 bases, the J end by 10 bases, with 13 bases between. The chain's CDR3 is CASSNSLTGKLFF. As DNA, the CDR3 is TGTGCCAGTAGTAACTCCTTGACAGGAAAACTGTTTTTT.

In its sample, this clone was seen a few times. CDR3 sequence: CAWSRGGSANYGYTF. The CDR3 region has the DNA TGTGCCTGGAGTCGCGGAGGGTCTGCTAACTATGGCTACACCTTC. V and J are TRBV30 and TRBJ1-2; unclear D gene. Trimming took off 2 bases at V and 0 bases at J, with 13 bases between the two ends. The CDR3 runs 15 residues. Germline V lookup: CDR1 GTSNPN, CDR2 SVGIG (reference sequence). The variable domain in full, completed from reference TRBV30 and TRBJ1-2, reads SQTIHQWPATLVQPVGSPLSLECTVEGTSNPNLYWYRQAAGRGLQLLFYSVGIGQISSEVPQNLSASRPQDRQFILSSKKLLLSDSGFYLCAWSRGGSANYGYTFGSGTRLTVV.

There are a few counts of this clone. The same CDR3 is also encoded by other DNA sequences in this sample. V and J are TRBV5-6 and TRBJ1-1; D not certain. The CDR3 loop spans 13 amino acids. V lost 2 bases and J 1 base, leaving 6 bases between the germline ends. Germline-derived CDR1 and CDR2 are SGHDT and YYEEEE. The CDR3 here is CASSFPRNTEAFF. The DNA for the CDR3 is TGTGCCAGCAGCTTTCCCCGGAACACTGAAGCTTTCTTT.

This clone has more than one count but fewer than ten. The chain combines TRBV2 with TRBJ1-5, with D unresolved. This CDR3 contains 14 residues. Trimming cost V 6 bases and J 0 bases, with 9 bases left between them. Germline-derived CDR1 and CDR2 are SNHLY and FYNNEI. In nucleotides, the CDR3 is TGTGCCAGCAGCGCCGACACTAGCAATCAGCCCCAGCATTTT. Translating it yields CASSADTSNQPQHF.

This clone turned up a few times. J is TRBJ2-7 and V is TRBV7-9; TRBD1 agrees at 8 bases. The CDR3 is 15 residues long. V was clipped by 1 base and J by 6 bases; unmatched bases: 8. Germline CDR1 and CDR2: SEHNR and FQNEAQ (reference sequence). The CDR3 DNA reads TGTGCCAGCAGCTTAGTAGGACAGGGTAATCTCGAGCAGTACTTC. Amino acid sequence: CASSLVGQGNLEQYF.

This clone was detected only a few times. The chain carries TRBV11-3 and TRBJ2-1; 11 bases line up with TRBD1. CDR1 is SGHNT, CDR2 YENEEA, per germline. V lost 4 bases and J lost 4; bases outside the gene matches: 6. The CDR3 runs to 16 residues. The CDR3 here is CASSSRTGGAYNEQFF. The CDR3 DNA reads as TGTGCCAGCAGCTCCCGGACAGGGGGCGCATACAATGAGCAGTTCTTC. Filled out from reference TRBV11-3 and TRBJ2-1, the complete variable domain reads EAGVVQSPRYKIIEKKQPVAFWCNPISGHNTLYWYLQNLGQGPELLIRYENEEAVDDSQLPKDRFSAERLKGVDSTLKIQPAELGDSAVYLCASSSRTGGAYNEQFFGPGTRLTVL.

The chain has TRBV10-3 and TRBJ1-1; perhaps TRBD1 as D (5 bases). Germline CDR1 and CDR2: ENHRY and SYGVKD. V was trimmed by 6 bases and J by 1 base, leaving 12 bases between them. This CDR3 comprises 14 residues. Written as DNA, the CDR3 is TGTGCCATCAGGGACTTCGGGGGGAACACTGAAGCTTTCTTT. Translation gives CAIRDFGGNTEAFF.